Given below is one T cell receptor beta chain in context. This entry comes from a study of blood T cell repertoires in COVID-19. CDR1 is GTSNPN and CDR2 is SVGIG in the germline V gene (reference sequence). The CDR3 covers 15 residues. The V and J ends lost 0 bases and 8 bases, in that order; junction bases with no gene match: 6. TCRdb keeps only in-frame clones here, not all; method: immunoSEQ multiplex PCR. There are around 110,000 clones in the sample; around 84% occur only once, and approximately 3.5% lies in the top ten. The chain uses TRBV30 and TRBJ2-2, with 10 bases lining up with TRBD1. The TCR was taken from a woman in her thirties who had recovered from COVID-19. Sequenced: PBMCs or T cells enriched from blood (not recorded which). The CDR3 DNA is TGTGCCTGGAGTGTACGGCGACAGGGGGCAGGGGAGCTGTTTTTT. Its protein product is CAWSVRRQGAGELFF. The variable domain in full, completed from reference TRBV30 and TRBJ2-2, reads SQTIHQWPATLVQPVGSPLSLECTVEGTSNPNLYWYRQAAGRGLQLLFYSVGIGQISSEVPQNLSASRPQDRQFILSSKKLLLSDSGFYLCAWSVRRQGAGELFFGEGSRLTVL.